The rows below give T cell receptor beta chains drawn from one sample of a study of beta chain features in type 1 diabetes. The method was immunoSEQ multiplex PCR; TCRdb's version includes in-frame clones alone and lacks a portion of them. The table records about 130,000 clones, about 8.7% of them present only once. Specimen: central memory CD4+ T cells from blood. These receptors originate from a man aged 18 to 29 in good health. The CDR3 runs from the conserved cysteine through the conserved F or W. A D gene is named only where the DNA matches it firmly. Only some rows state a clone size, as once, few, many or a class for expanded clones.

clone size: .; D gene: TRBD1; V gene: TRBV6-5; J gene: TRBJ2-7; CDR3 protein: CASSYQGAYEQYF; CDR3 DNA: TGTGCCAGCAGTTACCAGGGGGCCTACGAGCAGTACTTC
clone size: many; D gene: .; V gene: TRBV19; J gene: TRBJ1-1; CDR3 protein: CASGRGMNTEAFF; CDR3 DNA: TGTGCCAGTGGAAGGGGTATGAACACTGAAGCTTTCTTT
clone size: .; D gene: TRBD1; V gene: TRBV7-9; J gene: TRBJ2-1; CDR3 protein: CASSFHRTGGGEQFF; CDR3 DNA: TGTGCCAGCAGCTTCCATAGGACAGGGGGCGGTGAGCAGTTCTTC
clone size: few; D gene: TRBD2; V gene: TRBV4-2; J gene: TRBJ2-7; CDR3 protein: CASSQGLAKTYEQYF; CDR3 DNA: TGTGCCAGCAGCCAAGGACTAGCGAAAACCTACGAGCAGTACTTC
clone size: few; D gene: .; V gene: TRBV29-1; J gene: TRBJ2-1; CDR3 protein: CSVGQGGNEQFF; CDR3 DNA: TGCAGCGTTGGGCAGGGTGGCAATGAGCAGTTCTTC
clone size: few; D gene: .; V gene: TRBV7-2; J gene: TRBJ1-2; CDR3 protein: CASSPSGTLSGYTF; CDR3 DNA: TGTGCCAGCAGCCCTAGCGGGACTCTCTCCGGCTACACCTTC
clone size: few; D gene: TRBD2; V gene: TRBV5-1; J gene: TRBJ2-3; CDR3 protein: CASSAGLVGGTDTQYF; CDR3 DNA: TGCGCCAGCAGCGCCGGACTAGTCGGGGGCACAGATACGCAGTATTTT
clone size: few; D gene: .; V gene: TRBV4-3; J gene: TRBJ2-1; CDR3 protein: CASSQDRAGAPGFF; CDR3 DNA: TGCGCCAGCAGCCAAGATCGGGCGGGGGCCCCGGGGTTCTTC
clone size: few; D gene: TRBD2; V gene: TRBV30; J gene: TRBJ2-5; CDR3 protein: CAWSIAGAKETQYF; CDR3 DNA: TGTGCCTGGAGTATAGCGGGGGCCAAAGAGACCCAGTACTTC
clone size: few; D gene: .; V gene: TRBV27; J gene: TRBJ1-4; CDR3 protein: CASSSQGAKLFF; CDR3 DNA: TGTGCCAGCAGTTCACAGGGCGCAAAACTGTTTTTT
clone size: few; D gene: .; V gene: TRBV7-2; J gene: TRBJ1-2; CDR3 protein: CASSHLQGRGGYTF; CDR3 DNA: TGCGCCAGCAGCCATCTTCAGGGGAGAGGTGGCTACACCTTC
clone size: .; D gene: TRBD1; V gene: TRBV6-6; J gene: TRBJ2-2; CDR3 protein: CASRMTGLNTGELFF; CDR3 DNA: TGTGCCAGCAGGATGACAGGGCTGAACACCGGGGAGCTGTTTTTT
clone size: few; D gene: TRBD1; V gene: TRBV11-2; J gene: TRBJ2-7; CDR3 protein: CASSRTGWDEQYF; CDR3 DNA: TGTGCCAGCAGCCGGACAGGGTGGGACGAGCAGTACTTC
clone size: many; D gene: TRBD1; V gene: TRBV4-3; J gene: TRBJ2-2; CDR3 protein: CASSLRQGTNTGELFF; CDR3 DNA: TGCGCCAGCAGCCTACGACAGGGAACGAACACCGGGGAGCTGTTTTTT
clone size: .; D gene: TRBD1; V gene: TRBV19; J gene: TRBJ2-4; CDR3 protein: CASTSDRGYIQYF; CDR3 DNA: TGTGCCAGTACCTCGGACAGGGGATACATTCAGTACTTC
clone size: .; D gene: TRBD1; V gene: TRBV29-1; J gene: TRBJ1-3; CDR3 protein: CSVEQGAGGNTIYF; CDR3 DNA: TGCAGCGTTGAACAGGGGGCGGGCGGAAACACCATATATTTT
clone size: many; D gene: TRBD1; V gene: TRBV29-1; J gene: TRBJ1-2; CDR3 protein: CSGGTGSGYTF; CDR3 DNA: TGCAGCGGGGGGACAGGGAGCGGCTACACCTTC
clone size: few; D gene: .; V gene: TRBV9; J gene: TRBJ1-5; CDR3 protein: CASSVGRGNQPQHF; CDR3 DNA: TGTGCCAGCAGCGTGGGGAGAGGGAATCAGCCCCAGCATTTT
clone size: .; D gene: .; V gene: TRBV27; J gene: TRBJ1-2; CDR3 protein: CASRTNLEGYGYTF; CDR3 DNA: TGTGCCAGCAGGACCAACCTTGAGGGCTATGGCTACACCTTC
clone size: many; D gene: .; V gene: TRBV7-2; J gene: TRBJ1-2; CDR3 protein: CASTSQSNYGYTF; CDR3 DNA: TGTGCCAGCACGTCGCAGTCTAACTATGGCTACACCTTC
clone size: few; D gene: .; V gene: TRBV4-3; J gene: TRBJ2-2; CDR3 protein: CASSSGERLSGELFF; CDR3 DNA: TGCGCCAGCAGCTCCGGGGAGCGCCTCTCCGGGGAGCTGTTTTTT
clone size: few; D gene: TRBD1; V gene: TRBV2; J gene: TRBJ1-5; CDR3 protein: CASSDDRGYNQPQHF; CDR3 DNA: TGTGCCAGCAGTGATGACAGGGGGTACAATCAGCCCCAGCATTTT